The 27 T cell receptor beta chains below all came from one sample that was sequenced in a study of PD-1 blockade in classical Hodgkin lymphoma. Time point defined: cycle 4 day 1 (C4D1), after about 6 weeks of nivolumab. In every patient, relapse followed autologous stem cell transplantation, while exposure to brentuximab vedotin differed. The repertoire was sequenced with immunoSEQ multiplex PCR; TCRdb's copy has only in-frame clones and lacks some. The data show 28,000 or so clones, around 80% seen once. Here the sequenced sample was peripheral blood mononuclear cells (PBMCs), taken before the fourth cycle of nivolumab. These TCRs come from a human donor with classical Hodgkin lymphoma.

V and J are TRBV6-1 and TRBJ2-5; 8 nucleotides agree with TRBD2. Germline V lookup: CDR1 MNHNS, CDR2 SASEGT. The CDR3 spans 14 residues. Germline trimming cut 4 bases from V and 1 base from J; bases unmatched to any gene: 2. CDR3 DNA sequence: TGTGCCAGCAGTGGAACTAGCGGCCAAGAGACCCAGTACTTC. Translation: CASSGTSGQETQYF.

This chain connects TRBV29-1 to TRBJ1-4; 9 bases are shared with TRBD1. The germline V gene has CDR1 SQVTM and CDR2 ANQGSEA. V was clipped by 4 bases and J by 7 bases; unmatched bases: 19. CDR3 length: 18 residues. CDR3 DNA: TGCAGCGTTGGTGACAGGGGAGGACAGGGGATAAAAATTGAAAAACTGTTTTTT. Its translation: CSVGDRGGQGIKIEKLFF.

The chain has TRBV10-3 and TRBJ2-7; a weak D match, TRBD2 (6 bases). Per germline, CDR1 ENHRY and CDR2 SYGVKD. The CDR3 is 14 residues long. V lost 4 bases and J 3 bases, leaving 13 bases between the germline ends. The CDR3 region has the DNA TGTGCCATCAGTGCAGCGGCGGGGAGCTACGAGCAGTACTTC. Translation gives CAISAAAGSYEQYF.

This clone was observed a handful of times. The chain has TRBV10-3 and TRBJ2-2; a possible D gene is TRBD1 (6 bases). The CDR3 sequence is 14 residues long. The germline CDR1 and CDR2 sequences are ENHRY and SYGVKD. V lost 7 bases and J 3 bases, leaving 12 bases between the germline ends. The chain's CDR3 is CAITKDSYTGELFF. CDR3 sequence (DNA): TGTGCCATCACCAAGGACAGTTACACCGGGGAGCTGTTTTTT.

The V and J genes are TRBV19 and TRBJ2-2, with D possibly being TRBD1 (6 bases). V was shortened by 3 bases and J by 1 base, with 9 bases between the two germline ends. The CDR3 runs 15 residues. From germline, CDR1 is LNHDA and CDR2 SQIVND (reference sequence). CDR3 sequence reads: CASSIRTVNTGELFF. The CDR3 DNA reads TGTGCCAGTAGTATCCGGACAGTGAACACCGGGGAGCTGTTTTTT. The variable domain in full, with the rest retrieved from reference TRBV19 and TRBJ2-2, is DGGITQSPKYLFRKEGQNVTLSCEQNLNHDAMYWYRQDPGQGLRLIYYSQIVNDFQKGDIAEGYSVSREKKESFPLTVTSAQKNPTAFYLCASSIRTVNTGELFFGEGSRLTVL.

This sequence joins TRBV28 and TRBJ2-2; either TRBD1 or TRBD2 may fit D (6 bases each). Trimming removed 1 base at V and 0 bases at J, with 9 bases between. Germline V CDR1 and CDR2: MDHEN, SYDVKM. The CDR3 runs 16 residues. The CDR3 sequence is CASSLFRGANTGELFF. CDR3 DNA: TGTGCCAGCAGTTTATTTAGGGGGGCGAACACCGGGGAGCTGTTTTTT.

The chain carries TRBV9 and TRBJ2-3, with unresolved D. Germline CDR1 is SGDLS and CDR2 is YYNGEE. This CDR3 contains 12 residues. V lost 3 bases to trimming and J lost 0 bases, with 2 bases between them. CDR3 protein: CASSASTDTQYF. CDR3 coding DNA: TGTGCCAGCAGCGCGAGCACAGATACGCAGTATTTT.

The chain joins TRBV6-1 to TRBJ2-7; TRBD2 agrees at 10 bases. Germline CDR1 reads MNHNS; CDR2 reads SASEGT. This CDR3 spans 14 amino acids. Trimming took 8 bases from V and 3 from J; bases not matched to a gene: 7. In DNA form, the CDR3 reads TGTGCCAGCGGGCCTAGCGGGAGATTCTACGAGCAGTACTTC. Amino acid sequence: CASGPSGRFYEQYF.

The J gene is TRBJ2-1, the V gene TRBV7-2, with 8 bases fitting TRBD2. CDR1 and CDR2 from the germline V gene are SGHTA and FQGNSA. V dropped 5 bases and J dropped 0; count of bases not matched to a gene: 3. This CDR3 spans 15 amino acids. The CDR3 sequence: CASSHSGNSYNEQFF. The CDR3 region has the DNA TGTGCCAGCAGCCATAGCGGGAACTCCTACAATGAGCAGTTCTTC. The whole variable domain, remainder taken from reference TRBV7-2 and TRBJ2-1, is GAGVSQSPSNKVTEKGKDVELRCDPISGHTALYWYRQSLGQGLEFLIYFQGNSAPDKSGLPSDRFSAERTGGSVSTLTIQRTQQEDSAVYLCASSHSGNSYNEQFFGPGTRLTVL.

The chain employs TRBV7-9 and TRBJ2-1, with a tentative D call TRBD2 (6 bases). The CDR3 runs 14 residues. Germline assignment: CDR1 SEHNR and CDR2 FQNEAQ (reference sequence). V lost 1 base and J 4 bases, leaving 8 bases between the germline ends. The CDR3 reads CASSLGGGYNEQFF. The CDR3 DNA reads TGTGCCAGCAGCTTAGGAGGAGGGTACAATGAGCAGTTCTTC.

This clone was detected only a few times. This rearrangement joins TRBV23-1 to TRBJ1-2, with a possible D match to TRBD1 (5 bases). TRBV23-1 is sorted into the ORF group, with uncertain function. CDR3 length: 14 residues. Deletions cut 6 bases from V and 0 bases from J, with 11 bases between. DNA of the CDR3: TGCGCCAGCAGAGGGGACCGTACTAACTATGGCTACACCTTC. Translating gives CASRGDRTNYGYTF.

The table lists this clone with a count of one. This chain connects TRBV28 to TRBJ1-2, with TRBD1 matching over 8 bases. Germline lookup yields CDR1 MDHEN and CDR2 SYDVKM. The CDR3 consists of 13 residues. V lost 4 bases, J lost 6 bases, and 4 bases stayed unmatched. The DNA of the CDR3 is TGTGCCAGCAGTTCGACAGGGGCGGATGGCTACACCTTC. It codes for CASSSTGADGYTF.

J is TRBJ2-7 and V is TRBV9; D gene uncertain. Germline assignment: CDR1 SGDLS and CDR2 YYNGEE. The ends were cut back, 0 bases at V and 2 bases at J, with 12 bases in the middle. CDR3 length equals 15 residues. The CDR3, as DNA: TGTGCCAGCAGCGTAGGATTGGGCGCTGCCTACGAGCAGTACTTC. As protein: CASSVGLGAAYEQYF.

The V and J genes are TRBV7-2 and TRBJ1-5; 9 positions agree with TRBD1. This CDR3 is 15 amino acids long. Germline CDR1 SGHTA, CDR2 FQGNSA. V shed 3 bases, J shed 6 bases, and the junction held 6 bases outside the gene matches. The CDR3 sequence is CASSLRTGDVQPQHF. In DNA, the CDR3 is TGTGCCAGCAGCTTGAGGACAGGGGATGTTCAGCCCCAGCATTTT.

J is TRBJ2-1 and V is TRBV7-2, with TRBD2 matching 7 bases. The V segment lost 5 bases and the J segment 12 bases; nucleotides outside the gene matches: 22. This CDR3 spans 17 amino acids. The germline V gene has CDR1 SGHTA and CDR2 FQGNSA. CDR3: CASSPRAGLAVGSGQFF. The CDR3 nucleotides read TGTGCCAGCAGCCCTCGGGCGGGGCTAGCGGTGGGGTCGGGGCAGTTCTTC.

Only one count was recorded for this clone. This chain uses TRBV19 with TRBJ1-1; D not resolved. Between the trimmed V and J ends, which lost 3 bases and 8 bases, there was a span of 10 bases. The CDR3 has 12 residues. CDR1 is LNHDA and CDR2 is SQIVND in the germline V gene (reference sequence). CDR3 in amino acids: CASSMIRQEAFF. Here the CDR3 DNA reads TGTGCCAGTAGTATGATTCGGCAGGAAGCTTTCTTT.

V and J are TRBV2 and TRBJ2-3; TRBD1 matches at 7 bases. This CDR3 contains 14 residues. The germline V gene encodes CDR1 SNHLY and CDR2 FYNNEI. The trim removed 6 bases at V and 4 bases at J, leaving 7 bases unmatched. This CDR3 reads CASRTGRGADTQYF. CDR3 in DNA: TGTGCCAGCAGGACAGGGCGTGGGGCAGATACGCAGTATTTT.

The chain has TRBV9 and TRBJ1-3; a possible D gene is TRBD1 (5 bases). Germline V lookup: CDR1 SGDLS, CDR2 YYNGEE. The CDR3 consists of 15 residues. Trimming stripped 1 base from V and 5 bases from J, with 13 bases between. For the CDR3, the DNA is TGTGCCAGCAGCGTAAGGGACGGCACACGAAACACCATATATTTT. Amino acid sequence: CASSVRDGTRNTIYF.

The CDR3 DNA reads TGTGCCAGCAGCCAAACCAGGGGGACCTACGAGCAGTACTTC. It translates to CASSQTRGTYEQYF. This rearrangement joins TRBV6-5 to TRBJ2-7; 7 bases map to TRBD1. The CDR3 has 14 amino acids. V was clipped by 6 bases and J by 2 bases; unmatched bases: 7. Germline lookup yields CDR1 MNHEY and CDR2 SVGAGI.

This chain connects TRBV6-1 to TRBJ2-4, with D possibly TRBD2 on 5 matching bases. Trimming stripped 0 bases from V and 8 bases from J, with 26 bases between. Germline CDR1 and CDR2: MNHNS and SASEGT. This CDR3 has 19 amino acids. CDR3 protein: CASSEAPAETKEEYYIQYF. The DNA of the CDR3 is TGTGCCAGCAGTGAAGCCCCAGCGGAAACAAAAGAGGAGTATTACATTCAGTACTTC.

Note on this clone: The germline gene is not matched at one end of the junction; a read error may be the cause. This chain links TRBV7-7 with TRBJ2-2, with 10 positions matching TRBD1. Germline assignment: CDR1 SSHAT and CDR2 FNYEAQ (reference sequence). The CDR3 runs 14 residues. CDR3 in DNA: TGTGCTAGCAGCCTCGGGACAGGGGCCGGGGAGCTGTTTTTT. The encoded protein is CASSLGTGAGELFF.

The chain couples TRBV6-1 to TRBJ2-5; the D gene could be TRBD1 or TRBD2 (5 bases each). From germline, CDR1 is MNHNS and CDR2 SASEGT. The ends were cut back, 3 bases at V and 5 bases at J, with 13 bases in the middle. This CDR3 spans 14 amino acids. In DNA form, the CDR3 reads TGTGCCAGCAGTGAGGGACGGGGTGCGGAGACCCAGTACTTC. It yields the protein CASSEGRGAETQYF.

J is TRBJ2-7 and V is TRBV28; TRBD2 matches 9 bases. The trim removed 5 bases at V and 2 bases at J, leaving 7 bases unmatched. The CDR3 has 15 residues. Germline V gene sequence: CDR1 MDHEN, CDR2 SYDVKM. The CDR3 loop reads CASSQIAGEAYEQYF. CDR3 DNA: TGTGCCAGCAGTCAAATAGCGGGAGAGGCCTACGAGCAGTACTTC.

The chain employs TRBV28 and TRBJ2-3, with D unresolved. CDR1 is MDHEN and CDR2 is SYDVKM in the germline V gene. V was clipped by 6 bases and J by 2 bases, with 12 bases between them. The CDR3 extends over 14 amino acids. CDR3 loop: CASSSPPNTDTQYF. As DNA, the CDR3 is TGTGCCAGCAGCAGTCCCCCGAACACAGATACGCAGTATTTT.

J is TRBJ2-5 and V is TRBV5-4; a possible D gene is TRBD2 (5 bases). V gave up 3 bases and J gave up 5 bases, with 5 bases separating them. The CDR3 runs 11 residues. Looked up from germline, CDR1 is SGHNT and CDR2 is YYREEE (reference sequence). The CDR3 sequence: CASSSGETQYF. The CDR3 DNA reads as TGTGCCAGCAGCTCGGGGGAGACCCAGTACTTC. Combining the CDR3 with reference TRBV5-4 and TRBJ2-5 gives the whole variable domain ETGVTQSPTHLIKTRGQQVTLRCSSQSGHNTVSWYQQALGQGPQFIFQYYREEENGRGNFPPRFSGLQFPNYSSELNVNALELDDSALYLCASSSGETQYFGPGTRLLVL.

The rearrangement uses TRBV29-1 and TRBJ2-2, with 9 bases aligning to TRBD2. In germline, CDR1 is SQVTM, CDR2 ANQGSEA. The CDR3 runs to 17 residues. J lost 2 bases, V lost 0 bases, and 7 bases had no gene match. The CDR3 DNA sequence: TGCAGCGTTGAAGAGTTTGGTAGCGGGAGTAACACCGGGGAGCTGTTTTTT. This codes for CSVEEFGSGSNTGELFF.

The gene calls are TRBV6-1 and TRBJ1-3; D is undetermined. The CDR3 is made up of 15 amino acids. V lost 3 bases to trimming and J lost 0 bases, with 9 bases between them. Germline CDR1 reads MNHNS; CDR2 reads SASEGT. DNA for the CDR3: TGTGCCAGCAGTGATGCAATAAGCTCTGGAAACACCATATATTTT. Translation: CASSDAISSGNTIYF.